This TCR beta chain is from a study of long-term antiretroviral therapy in people with HIV. Clinicians in the United States treated all participants with HIV. Survey-level resolution applied to immunoSEQ assay v3.0. The protocol was immunoSEQ multiplex PCR, while the TCRdb copy is restricted to in-frame clones and leaves out a portion. The sample lists approximately 15,000 clones; about 88% were seen once. The CDR3 consists of 16 residues. The V gene lost 1 base and the J gene lost 8 bases, with 18 bases spanning the gap. Germline assignment: CDR1 KGHSH and CDR2 LQKENI. Here the sequenced sample was unsorted PBMCs, taken 0.1 years after starting antiretroviral therapy. The chain links TRBV18 to TRBJ2-1, with D tentatively TRBD1 or TRBD2 (5 bases each). The clonotype was recovered from a man younger than 30 with HIV. In DNA form, the CDR3 reads TGTGCCAGCTCACCACTCCGCGGGCAGGGAGAGGATGAGCAGTTCTTC. Translation gives CASSPLRGQGEDEQFF.